This TCR beta chain was recorded in a study of radiation and T cells in renal cell carcinoma. Across the whole study: Nephrectomy followed 15 Gy stereotactic body radiation by 4 weeks.

Sequenced by immunoSEQ multiplex PCR; TCRdb stores in-frame clones only, minus some. Of more than 150,000 clones in the sample, about 87% are singletons; the top ten hold approximately 13%. The study's findings and limits: Top tumor clonotypes rose in blood 2 weeks post-radiation, then contracted.

Germline V gene lookup returns CDR1 SGHTA and CDR2 FQGNSA. CDR3 length: 16 amino acids. The V and J ends lost 6 bases and 6 bases, in that order; junction bases with no gene match: 12. Time point reported: blood 2 weeks post-SBRT. Specified treatment: 15 Gy SBRT to primary tumor, nephrectomy 4 weeks later. Clear cell pathology was present in this patient's renal cell carcinoma. Concerning this clone itself: The antigen is undetermined.

The chain recombines TRBV7-2 with TRBJ1-1; 11 bases match TRBD1. The sample in question was blood, obtained from a patient whose treatment included radiotherapy and nephrectomy. The receptor comes from a woman between 45 and 65 years old with renal cell carcinoma. The CDR3 sequence: CASRAWDRGKGAEAFF. For the CDR3, the DNA is TGTGCCAGCAGGGCTTGGGACAGGGGGAAGGGAGCTGAAGCTTTCTTT.